The source of this TCR beta chain is a study of blood T cell repertoires in COVID-19 (dated by TCRdb to about 2020). Study-wide context: Samples covering the acute and convalescent phases of COVID-19 were provided by collaborators in the United States, Italy and Spain. The samples were drawn from two sources: the first 160 participants of the ongoing ImmuneRACE study, and about 1,300 subjects contributed by 6 global collaborators. The prospective study material was composed of cDNA or gDNA derived from T cells, B-cell-depleted T cells, or PBMCs. The repertoires were released in a freely available public database meant as a resource for research on the immune response to SARS-CoV-2. Subjects who had been exposed to COVID-19, were actively infected with it, or had recovered from it provided the deeply sampled blood TCRbeta repertoires that made up the dataset. The sample metadata nearly always contained a de-identified subject ID, COVID-19 status, age in years and sex. HLA class I and class II types, where available, came from metadata supplied by the sample provider rather than from assay-based typing.

Details on this clone: Its antigen is still unknown. One base away there is no much larger clone; base qualities are not given.

Enrolling through a virtual design, the prospective study's participants ranged in age from roughly 18 to 95 years and lived across about two dozen United States geographic areas. Cohort assignment in the prospective study relied on participant-reported clinical history from a screening survey and a study questionnaire. ImmuneRACE Cohort 3 recovered participants were defined by two consecutive negative NP/OP PCR tests, healthcare professional clearance, or symptom resolution. In the prospective study, whole blood, serum and a nasopharyngeal or oropharyngeal swab were collected from each participant by mobile phlebotomists. Prospective study participants could optionally give additional blood draws and questionnaires over an approximately two-month period. Before DNA extraction, blood samples from the prospective study were shipped at room temperature or frozen. The full study reports these points: The quantity of clinical and demographic metadata differed by source and by participant and was supplied without curation.

TCRbeta CDR3 regions were amplified from genomic DNA by means of the immunoSEQ Assay, a bias-controlled multiplex PCR. Processing in the source paper ran as follows. Within the assay, amplification of reference gene primers was used to estimate how many nucleated cells each sample contained. To quantify the absolute abundance of each unique TCRbeta CDR3 rearrangement, sequence reads were collapsed and filtered. For each sample, productive Simpson clonality was calculated by taking the square root of Simpson's diversity index across productive rearrangements. TCRdb retrieved this table from immuneACCESS and kept in-frame rearrangements only. Not all clones are present; in checked studies, unresolved V genes account for under half, and no reason is known for the remainder. V and J calls and clone size follow that table, whereas D and trimming were derived from the DNA. This sample is represented by about 300,000 clones; under 90% of them were singletons. 3.5% to 4.5% of the sample comes from the top ten.

The sequenced sample consisted of PBMCs or T cells enriched from blood (not recorded which). This receptor was taken from a man aged 30 to 39 who had recovered from COVID-19.

CDR3 loop: CASSGYRAQPQHF. The nucleotide sequence reads as follows: TGTGCCAGCAGCGGATACAGAGCCCAGCCCCAGCATTTT. The chain is encoded by TRBV27 joined to TRBJ1-5; no D gene call is confident. Reading the germline V gene (reference sequence) gives CDR1 MNHEY and CDR2 SMNVEV. Measured from the cysteine to the phenylalanine, the CDR3 is 13 residues long. Of the read, only the CDR3 DNA is kept; its 39 bases are in frame from base 1. The V end loses 6 bases and the J end loses 7 bases, and a stretch of 13 bases separates them.